A single sample gave rise to the 20 T cell receptor beta chains below, sequenced in a study of shared clonotypes between healthy human individuals. Repertoires were generated with immunoSEQ multiplex PCR, while TCRdb's copy carries only in-frame clones and drops some. Of roughly 2 million clones in the sample, 95% are singletons; the top ten hold around 0.13%. The source material was naive CD4+ T cells sorted from blood. Specified subset: CD45RA+ positively selected. The receptors come from a man between 18 and 29 years old in good health.

This chain uses TRBV28 with TRBJ2-3, with 10 bases that match TRBD2. Trimming cost V 5 bases and J 9 bases; bases outside gene matches: 8. The CDR3 extends over 14 amino acids. CDR1 MDHEN and CDR2 SYDVKM come from the germline V gene. CDR3 nucleotides: TGTGCCAGCAGTAGAGCGGGAGGGCCCCAGACGCAGTATTTT. Translating gives CASSRAGGPQTQYF.

This chain uses TRBV5-1 with TRBJ1-1; 9 positions match TRBD1. This CDR3 is built from 16 residues. CDR1 and CDR2 (germline): SGHRS, YFSETQ. J was trimmed by 5 bases and V by 6 bases; bases with no gene match: 14. CDR3 sequence: CASKSTLGQGNTEAFF. The CDR3 DNA sequence: TGCGCCAGCAAATCTACACTTGGACAGGGGAATACTGAAGCTTTCTTT.

This clone was seen at least ten times. The chain combines TRBV28 with TRBJ1-5, with D possibly matching TRBD1 (5 bases). V dropped 3 bases and J dropped 0 bases, with 12 bases sitting between them. The CDR3 length is 16 residues. Germline assignment: CDR1 MDHEN and CDR2 SYDVKM. CDR3 sequence: CASSLISRVSNQPQHF. Here the CDR3 DNA reads TGTGCCAGCAGTTTGATCAGCAGGGTTAGCAATCAGCCCCAGCATTTT. The complete variable domain, with remaining parts taken from reference TRBV28 and TRBJ1-5, reads DVKVTQSSRYLVKRTGEKVFLECVQDMDHENMFWYRQDPGLGLRLIYFSYDVKMKEKGDIPEGYSVSREKKERFSLILESASTNQTSMYLCASSLISRVSNQPQHFGDGTRLSIL.

V gene TRBV2 combines with J gene TRBJ1-2; the D gene is possibly TRBD1 (5 bases). The CDR3 runs to 13 residues. With 6 bases removed from V and 2 bases from J, the gap between germline ends came to 10 bases. In germline, CDR1 is SNHLY, CDR2 FYNNEI. The CDR3 loop is CASSPGVNYGYTF. CDR3 nucleotides: TGTGCCAGCAGCCCGGGGGTGAACTATGGCTACACCTTC.

The V and J genes are TRBV2 and TRBJ2-3, with D possibly being TRBD2 (5 bases). From germline, CDR1 is SNHLY and CDR2 FYNNEI. The CDR3 is made up of 16 amino acids. V shed 3 bases and J shed 0 bases, with 13 bases lying between them. The CDR3 bases are TGTGCCAGCAGTGATGAGGGATTTTTTAGCACAGATACGCAGTATTTT. Its translation is CASSDEGFFSTDTQYF.

The chain carries TRBV7-2 and TRBJ1-1; the D gene is possibly TRBD1 (5 bases). The length of the CDR3 is 14 residues. CDR1 and CDR2 (germline): SGHTA, FQGNSA. The germline V and J ends were trimmed by 7 bases and 0 bases, with 12 bases remaining between them. CDR3 sequence (DNA): TGTGCCAGCACCACGGGACGGATGAACACTGAAGCTTTCTTT. The encoded protein is CASTTGRMNTEAFF. Drawing the rest from reference TRBV7-2 and TRBJ1-1, the complete variable domain is GAGVSQSPSNKVTEKGKDVELRCDPISGHTALYWYRQSLGQGLEFLIYFQGNSAPDKSGLPSDRFSAERTGGSVSTLTIQRTQQEDSAVYLCASTTGRMNTEAFFGQGTRLTVV.

This clone was recorded a few times. The V gene is TRBV6-1, the J gene TRBJ2-7; the D gene is possibly TRBD2 (6 bases). The CDR3 loop spans 12 amino acids. Trimming took 7 bases from V and 2 from J, leaving 9 bases between them. CDR1 and CDR2 (germline): MNHNS, SASEGT. CDR3 in DNA: TGTGCCAGCAAAGGACTAACCTACGAGCAGTACTTC. Encoded protein: CASKGLTYEQYF.

V is TRBV27 and J is TRBJ1-1; 11 positions match TRBD1. This CDR3 is 16 amino acids long. V trimming: 4 bases; J trimming: 3 bases; junction bases outside the gene matches: 7. The V gene's germline CDR1 is MNHEY and CDR2 SMNVEV (reference sequence). The CDR3 sequence is CASSSRTGGGYTEAFF. The CDR3, as DNA: TGTGCCAGCAGTTCTAGGACAGGGGGCGGGTACACTGAAGCTTTCTTT.

The gene calls are TRBV30 and TRBJ2-2; TRBD2 might be the D (6 bases). V lost 4 bases and J 0 bases, leaving 21 bases between the germline ends. The CDR3 extends over 18 amino acids. Germline loops: CDR1 GTSNPN, CDR2 SVGIG (reference sequence). The CDR3: CAWTNEKLGRPNTGELFF. The DNA of the CDR3 is TGTGCCTGGACTAACGAGAAATTGGGGAGGCCGAACACCGGGGAGCTGTTTTTT. The entire variable domain, with the rest obtained from reference TRBV30 and TRBJ2-2, is as follows: SQTIHQWPATLVQPVGSPLSLECTVEGTSNPNLYWYRQAAGRGLQLLFYSVGIGQISSEVPQNLSASRPQDRQFILSSKKLLLSDSGFYLCAWTNEKLGRPNTGELFFGEGSRLTVL.

Of note for this clone: The junction does not match germline at one end; this may be a read error. The genes are TRBV7-7 and TRBJ2-1, with 13 bases aligning to TRBD2. CDR1 and CDR2 (germline): SSHAT, FNYEAQ (reference sequence). CDR3 length: 15 residues. The CDR3 DNA sequence: TGTGCTAGCAGCCAGGGGACTAGCGGGACATATGAGCAGTTCTTC. This codes for CASSQGTSGTYEQFF.

The V and J genes are TRBV6-1 and TRBJ1-2; the match to TRBD1 covers 8 bases. Per germline, CDR1 MNHNS and CDR2 SASEGT. With V trimmed by 3 bases and J by 5 bases, 8 bases remained unmatched. This CDR3 is 15 amino acids long. CDR3: CASSEIRTGMYGYTF. As DNA, the CDR3 is TGTGCCAGCAGTGAGATCCGGACAGGGATGTATGGCTACACCTTC.

In its sample, this clone was seen once. V usage is TRBV18 and J usage is TRBJ2-7; D gene uncertain. The germline CDR1 and CDR2 sequences are KGHSH and LQKENI. Trimming shortened V by 2 bases and J by 6 bases, and 8 bases separated the two germline ends. This CDR3 has 12 residues. The CDR3 is CASSPILGEQYF. The CDR3 DNA follows: TGTGCCAGCTCACCAATTTTGGGCGAGCAGTACTTC.

V gene TRBV4-3 combines with J gene TRBJ2-2; 8 bases agree with TRBD1. Per germline, CDR1 LGHNA and CDR2 YSLEER. The trim removed 1 base at V and 7 bases at J, leaving 5 bases unmatched. The CDR3 has 15 amino acids. The CDR3 coding sequence is TGCGCCAGCAGCCAAGCCTCAGGGGGCGGCGGGGAGCTGTTTTTT. This encodes CASSQASGGGGELFF.

As concerns this clone: The identical CDR3 is also encoded by other nucleotide sequences in the sample. The CDR3: CASSEGASYEQYF. The CDR3 coding sequence is TGTGCCAGCAGTGAGGGGGCCTCCTACGAGCAGTACTTC. The rearrangement uses TRBV6-1 and TRBJ2-7; D is possibly TRBD1 (6 bases). In germline, CDR1 is MNHNS, CDR2 SASEGT. The length of the CDR3 is 13 residues. Trimming left V 3 bases short and J 0 bases short, with 6 bases between.

The chain's CDR3 is CASSLGVPGNGYTF. The CDR3 nucleotides are TGCGCCAGCAGCTTGGGTGTCCCGGGGAACGGCTACACCTTC. V usage is TRBV5-1 and J usage is TRBJ1-2; D unclear. This CDR3 has 14 amino acids. V gave up 0 bases and J gave up 8 bases, with 14 bases separating them. CDR1 is SGHRS, CDR2 YFSETQ, per germline.

The V gene is TRBV18, the J gene TRBJ2-5, with unresolved D. The germline CDR1 and CDR2 sequences are KGHSH and LQKENI. Trimming removed 2 bases from V and 3 bases from J, with 7 bases in between. CDR3 length: 13 residues. The CDR3 DNA sequence: TGTGCCAGCTCACCATGGGATAAAGAGACCCAGTACTTC. Translation gives CASSPWDKETQYF.

CDR3: CASREEGGKTTEAFF. The CDR3 region has the DNA TGTGCCAGCAGAGAGGAGGGCGGGAAGACCACTGAAGCTTTCTTT. The chain uses TRBV6-5 and TRBJ1-1; D gene ambiguous. Per germline, CDR1 MNHEY and CDR2 SVGAGI. This CDR3 spans 15 amino acids. V lost 6 bases and J 4 bases, leaving 18 bases between the germline ends.

Concerning this clone: Other DNA variants within this sample encode the same CDR3. The chain has TRBV7-6 and TRBJ2-2; 7 bases match TRBD1. V gave up 3 bases and J gave up 4 bases; unmatched junction bases: 5. Germline CDR1 is SGHVS and CDR2 is FNYEAQ. The CDR3 runs 15 residues. The CDR3: CASSFPGQSTGELFF. The CDR3 DNA sequence: TGTGCCAGCAGCTTCCCGGGACAGAGCACCGGGGAGCTGTTTTTT. Full variable domain (outside the CDR3, taken from reference TRBV7-6 and TRBJ2-2): GAGVSQSPRYKVTKRGQDVALRCDPISGHVSLYWYRQALGQGPEFLTYFNYEAQQDKSGLPNDRFSAERPEGSISTLTIQRTEQRDSAMYRCASSFPGQSTGELFFGEGSRLTVL.

The rearrangement uses TRBV6-4 and TRBJ1-2; D uncertain. The germline gives CDR1 MRHNA, CDR2 SNTAGT. V lost 10 bases, J lost 8 bases, and 20 bases lay in between. The CDR3 runs 13 residues. Here the CDR3 reads CATHRLDTGGYTF. CDR3 DNA sequence: TGTGCCACCCATAGGTTAGACACTGGGGGCTACACCTTC.

The chain has TRBV28 and TRBJ2-1; D possibly uses TRBD1 or TRBD2 (6 bases each). The CDR3 loop spans 15 amino acids. Germline CDR1 and CDR2: MDHEN and SYDVKM. Trimming took off 0 bases at V and 7 bases at J, with 13 bases between the two ends. The CDR3 nucleotides are TGTGCCAGCAGTTTATGGGGAGGTACAGGGAATGAGCAGTTCTTC. Translated: CASSLWGGTGNEQFF.